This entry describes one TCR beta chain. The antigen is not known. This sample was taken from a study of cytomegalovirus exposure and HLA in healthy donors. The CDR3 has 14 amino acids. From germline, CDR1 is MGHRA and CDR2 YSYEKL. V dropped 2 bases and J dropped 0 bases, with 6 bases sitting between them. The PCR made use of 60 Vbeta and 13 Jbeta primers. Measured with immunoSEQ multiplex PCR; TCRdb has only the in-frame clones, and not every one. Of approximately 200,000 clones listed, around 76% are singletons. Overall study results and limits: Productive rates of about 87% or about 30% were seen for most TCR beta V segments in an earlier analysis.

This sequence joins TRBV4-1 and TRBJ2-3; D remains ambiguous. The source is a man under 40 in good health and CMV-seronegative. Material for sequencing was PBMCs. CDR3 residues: CASSQQTSTDTQYF. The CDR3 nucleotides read TGCGCCAGCAGCCAACAGACTAGCACAGATACGCAGTATTTT.